This TCR beta chain was captured in a study of technical replicates of blood from a few donors. V shed 3 bases and J shed 0 bases, with 6 bases lying between them. The CDR3 runs to 13 residues. Per germline, CDR1 SQVTM and CDR2 ANQGSEA. Sequencing used immunoSEQ multiplex PCR; TCRdb keeps in-frame clones, though not all of them. The data hold around 78,000 clones, with nearly 95% observed a single time. The chain carries TRBV29-1 and TRBJ2-1; no reliable D call. The source is a human donor in good health. Sequencing was done on a sample of T cells isolated from PBMCs. The CDR3 protein is CSVEPSSYNEQFF. CDR3 nucleotides: TGCAGCGTTGAGCCCAGCTCCTACAATGAGCAGTTCTTC.